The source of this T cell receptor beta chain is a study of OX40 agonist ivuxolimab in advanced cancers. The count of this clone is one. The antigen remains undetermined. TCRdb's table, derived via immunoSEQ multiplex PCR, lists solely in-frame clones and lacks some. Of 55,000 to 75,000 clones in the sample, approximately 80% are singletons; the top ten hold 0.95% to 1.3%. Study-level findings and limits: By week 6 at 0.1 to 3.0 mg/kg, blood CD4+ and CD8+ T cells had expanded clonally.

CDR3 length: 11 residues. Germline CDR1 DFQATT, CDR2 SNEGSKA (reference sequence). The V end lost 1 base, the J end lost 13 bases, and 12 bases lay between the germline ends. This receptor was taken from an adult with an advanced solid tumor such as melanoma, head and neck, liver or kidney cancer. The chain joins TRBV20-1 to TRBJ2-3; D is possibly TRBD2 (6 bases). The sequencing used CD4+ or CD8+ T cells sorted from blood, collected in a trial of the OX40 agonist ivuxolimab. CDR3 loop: CSARVGGLEYF. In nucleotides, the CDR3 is TGCAGTGCTAGAGTGGGAGGACTGGAGTATTTT.